This T cell receptor (beta chain) appears in the sequencing data of a study of memory CD4+ T cells and cytomegalovirus serostatus (dated 2019 in TCRdb). As for the study more broadly: The cohort included roughly 35 healthy adults from Belgium, of whom 9 were CMV seropositive and about 25 were CMV seronegative. To replicate a published TCR-based CMV serostatus classifier, the study sequenced CD4+ memory TCRbeta repertoires from a Belgian cohort whose cytomegalovirus serostatus was known. Beyond this particular receptor, the publication reports: The results were interpreted as suggesting that the CMV-associated TCR signature is largely present in the CD4+ memory repertoire. Of more than 150 previously reported CMV-associated TCRbeta sequences, approximately 70 appeared in the CD4+ memory repertoires, each in one to five individuals. CMV serostatus prediction reached a median bootstrapped AUC of roughly 0.96 with the original framework and 0.75 to 0.92 with a US-trained random forest. On the Belgian cohort, the classifier built on the original framework reached a median bootstrapped AUC of approximately 0.95, with a 95% CI of 0.76-1.00. Unlike the original study, which covered naive and memory CD4+ and CD8+ populations, the Belgian study sequenced only CD4+CD45RO+ memory cells.

The sample holds a few counts of this clone. Its antigen is currently not known. Base qualities are missing; no much larger clone stands one base away. The V end loses 0 bases and the J end loses 5 bases, and a stretch of 11 bases separates them. The CDR3 starts with the cysteine, ends with the phenylalanine, and has 15 residues. Only CDR3 DNA is held: 45 bases, read in frame from base 1. The germline V gene encodes CDR1 MNHEY and CDR2 SVGAGI. Single viable CD3+CD4+CD8-CD45RO+ cells were sorted as memory CD4+ T cells on a FACSAria II. CMV serostatus was determined with a Roche Elecsys assay detecting serum IgG against CMV pp150, pp28, p38 and p52. After thawing, total CD4+ T cells were enriched by positive selection with CD4 magnetic microbeads. The samples came from a different study that was designed specifically to examine the CD4+ T cell memory repertoire. Peripheral blood mononuclear cells were isolated and cryopreserved following standard operating procedures; serum was stored at -80 °C. Staining used CD3-PerCP (BW264/56), CD4-APC (RPA-T4), CD45RO-PE (UCHT1) and CD8-Pacific Orange (3B5) antibodies, with Sytox blue excluding non-viable cells.

Genomic DNA was extracted from sorted cells with the Quick-DNA Microprep Kit. Amplification of TCRbeta DNA was done with the immunoSEQ hsTCRbeta kit, following the protocol from the manufacturer. TCRbeta libraries were sequenced on an Illumina MiSeq instrument. As for the authors' bioinformatics: Once out-of-frame sequences had been removed, fewer than 2.5 million distinct TCRbeta sequences were left, which works out to an average of about 66,813 per individual. Each individual was scored according to the count of 164 previously reported CMV-associated TCRbeta sequences and the total productive distinct TCRbeta count. A beta-binomial model was reimplemented in Python, and scikit-learn random forests with default parameters were trained on US cohort data. On the Belgian cohort, classifier performance was reported as the median AUC, along with percentile confidence intervals, across 10,000 bootstrap iterations. The source is immuneACCESS, and TCRdb retained only in-frame sequences with V and J called. Part of the clones is not carried over; for the studies checked, unresolved V genes explain less than half of this, and the remainder is unexplained. For V, J and clone size, that table is used; D and trimming come from the DNA. This sample has 55,000 to 65,000 clones in its table, and about 81% of those were observed once. The biggest ten clones account for about 1% of the sample.

The clonotype comes from an adult in good health and CMV-seronegative. The sequenced sample was memory CD4+ T cells from blood. The receptor chain draws on TRBV6-5 and TRBJ2-1; TRBD2 is a possible D gene, resting on 6 matching bases. The nucleotide sequence reads TGTGCCAGCAGTTACTCGATATGGGGGGACAATGAGCAGTTCTTC. It specifies CASSYSIWGDNEQFF.